This T cell receptor (beta chain) was sequenced for a study of T-cell memory formation after mild COVID-19. Study-level points and caveats: There was a balanced CD4/CD8 profile in clones contracting day 15 to 85, and later expanders leaned CD4+. Shrinking CD4+ clones resided mostly in CM and EM, and CD8+ ones in EMRA. The SARS-CoV-2 specificity of second-wave clones reaching peak at day 37 remained unverified.

From the 5' RACE reads, TCRdb called clonotypes with MiXCR, one entry per CDR3 protein. The profile shows about 560,000 distinct CDR3 sequences, approximately 21% of them singletons. This CDR3 is 14 amino acids long. The V gene's germline CDR1 is MNHEY and CDR2 SMNVEV (reference sequence). The V and J ends lost 3 bases and 7 bases respectively, with 15 bases between them. Details on this clonotype: The antigen remains undetermined.

The sequenced material came from PBMCs or a T cell subset sorted from them (not recorded which). The rearrangement links TRBV27 to TRBJ1-1; unclear D gene. The sequence derives from an adult woman who had mild COVID-19 (a few samples of this study predate the infection). Cell type and time point are not known. Here the CDR3 DNA reads TGTGCCAGCAGTTTGAGGCCTCACGTTCTTGAAGCTTTCTTT. Its translation is CASSLRPHVLEAFF.